The 10 T cell receptor beta chains given below trace back to one sample, sequenced in a study of technical replicates of blood from a handful of donors. Method: immunoSEQ multiplex PCR; TCRdb's copy keeps in-frame clones and lacks some. This table has 90,000 to 100,000 clones, just under 95% appearing once. Sequencing input: T cells isolated from PBMCs. The source of these receptors is a human donor in good health.

This chain connects TRBV30 to TRBJ2-2; TRBD1 matches 7 bases. CDR3 size: 13 residues. The ends lost 3 bases at V and 8 bases at J; junction bases unmatched: 6. Germline V gene sequence: CDR1 GTSNPN, CDR2 SVGIG (reference sequence). CDR3 amino acids: CAWRIQGSGELFF. CDR3 sequence (DNA): TGTGCCTGGAGAATACAGGGGTCGGGGGAGCTGTTTTTT.

The chain employs TRBV30 and TRBJ1-2, with TRBD1 matching 7 bases. From germline, CDR1 is GTSNPN and CDR2 SVGIG (reference sequence). The CDR3 is 12 residues long. V was pared by 3 bases and J by 8 bases, with 6 bases of the junction left unmatched. The CDR3: CAWRETGRGYTF. The CDR3 region has the DNA TGTGCCTGGAGGGAGACAGGGAGGGGCTACACCTTC. Full variable domain (outside the CDR3, taken from reference TRBV30 and TRBJ1-2): SQTIHQWPATLVQPVGSPLSLECTVEGTSNPNLYWYRQAAGRGLQLLFYSVGIGQISSEVPQNLSASRPQDRQFILSSKKLLLSDSGFYLCAWRETGRGYTFGSGTRLTVV.

The chain carries TRBV23-1 and TRBJ1-2; 7 bases are shared with TRBD1. TRBV23-1 is treated as an ORF (open reading frame) with a function not yet certain. The CDR3 consists of 15 residues. V was pared by 6 bases and J by 3 bases, with 10 bases of the junction left unmatched. CDR3 region: CASSKSGQTYYGYTF. The CDR3 coding sequence is TGCGCCAGCAGCAAATCGGGACAGACGTACTATGGCTACACCTTC.

The chain carries TRBV5-4 and TRBJ2-7; the D gene is possibly TRBD1 (6 bases). V was cut by 2 bases and J by 2 bases, with 17 bases left in between. Germline CDR1 SGHNT, CDR2 YYREEE (reference sequence). This CDR3 is built from 16 residues. The CDR3 nucleotides are TGTGCCAGCAGCTTTTCAGGGGACGGACCTGCCTACGAGCAGTACTTC. The encoded protein is CASSFSGDGPAYEQYF.

This chain joins TRBV4-1 and TRBJ2-1; 7 bases map to TRBD2. V lost 5 bases to trimming and J lost 2 bases; unmatched junction nucleotides: 3. The germline gives CDR1 MGHRA, CDR2 YSYEKL. CDR3 length: 14 residues. The CDR3, as DNA: TGCGCCAGCAGCTTGGCGGGGGCCTACAATGAGCAGTTCTTC. It codes for CASSLAGAYNEQFF.

The chain carries TRBV7-3 and TRBJ1-2; D is perhaps TRBD1 (6 bases). Germline loops: CDR1 SGHTA, CDR2 FQGTGA. The CDR3 has 13 residues. Trimming took 0 bases from V and 8 from J, leaving 10 bases between them. The CDR3 DNA follows: TGTGCCAGCAGCTTAACGGGGGCGCAGGGCTACACCTTC. As protein: CASSLTGAQGYTF.

The J gene is TRBJ2-7, the V gene TRBV15, with 9 bases lining up with TRBD1. Germline V gives CDR1 LNHNV, CDR2 YYDKDF (reference sequence). With V trimmed by 4 bases and J by 3 bases, 7 bases remained unmatched. The CDR3 extends over 15 amino acids. The CDR3 is CATSIGRDRVYEQYF. The CDR3, as DNA: TGTGCCACCAGCATTGGTCGGGACAGGGTCTACGAGCAGTACTTC.

The genes are TRBV19 and TRBJ1-5; 7 bases are shared with TRBD1. The CDR3 has 14 residues. Unmatched junction bases numbered 5, after V lost 8 bases and J lost 1 base. From germline, CDR1 is LNHDA and CDR2 SQIVND (reference sequence). DNA for the CDR3: TGTGCCAGTTCGACAGGGCCAAGCAATCAGCCCCAGCATTTT. Its protein product is CASSTGPSNQPQHF. Drawing the rest from reference TRBV19 and TRBJ1-5, the complete variable domain is DGGITQSPKYLFRKEGQNVTLSCEQNLNHDAMYWYRQDPGQGLRLIYYSQIVNDFQKGDIAEGYSVSREKKESFPLTVTSAQKNPTAFYLCASSTGPSNQPQHFGDGTRLSIL.

The V and J genes are TRBV7-8 and TRBJ2-1; 7 nucleotides match TRBD1. Germline V CDR1 and CDR2: SGHVS, FQNEAQ. The length of the CDR3 is 18 residues. Trimming removed 3 bases from V and 0 bases from J; junction bases left unmatched: 11. The CDR3: CASSFRRLTGSSYNEQFF. Written as DNA, the CDR3 is TGTGCCAGCAGCTTCCGACGCCTGACAGGGAGCTCCTACAATGAGCAGTTCTTC.

The CDR3 spells CASSIAKPGDQPQHF. CDR3 sequence (DNA): TGTGCCAGTAGTATAGCGAAGCCGGGAGATCAGCCCCAGCATTTT. The genes are TRBV19 and TRBJ1-5; D remains unclear. The CDR3 spans 15 residues. V shed 1 base and J shed 5 bases, with 12 bases lying between them. Germline V gives CDR1 LNHDA, CDR2 SQIVND (reference sequence).